This entry describes one T cell receptor beta chain. This record comes from a study of technical replicates of blood from a few donors. The method was immunoSEQ multiplex PCR; TCRdb's version includes in-frame clones alone and lacks a portion of them. The sample includes 60,000 or so clones, about 87% seen only once; the top ten take under 6.5%. Source material: PBMCs. The clonotype was recovered from a human donor in good health. Some clones in this sample may be carry-over from other donors' samples.

CDR3 bases: TGCAGCGTTGCTCCGGGAACCACAGATACGCAGTATTTT. Amino acid sequence: CSVAPGTTDTQYF. The V call is TRBV29-1, the J call TRBJ2-3; TRBD2 is a possible D gene (5 bases). V was pared by 4 bases and J by 2 bases, with 10 bases between. This CDR3 region has 13 residues. The V gene's germline CDR1 is SQVTM and CDR2 ANQGSEA.